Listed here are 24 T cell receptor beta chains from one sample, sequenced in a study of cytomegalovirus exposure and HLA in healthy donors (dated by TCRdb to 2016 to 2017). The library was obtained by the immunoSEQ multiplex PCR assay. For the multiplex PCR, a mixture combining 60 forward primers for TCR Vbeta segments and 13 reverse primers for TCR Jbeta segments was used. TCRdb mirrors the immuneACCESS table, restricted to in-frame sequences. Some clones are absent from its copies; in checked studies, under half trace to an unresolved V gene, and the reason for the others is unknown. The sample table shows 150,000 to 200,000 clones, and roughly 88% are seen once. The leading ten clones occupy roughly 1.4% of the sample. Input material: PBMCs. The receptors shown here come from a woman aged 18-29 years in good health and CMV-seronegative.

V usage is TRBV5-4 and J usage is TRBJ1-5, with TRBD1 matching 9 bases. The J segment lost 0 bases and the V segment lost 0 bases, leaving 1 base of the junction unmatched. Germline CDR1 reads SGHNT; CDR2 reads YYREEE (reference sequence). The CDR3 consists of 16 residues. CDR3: CASSLGQGDSNQPQHF. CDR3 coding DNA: TGTGCCAGCAGCTTGGGACAGGGGGATAGCAATCAGCCCCAGCATTTT.

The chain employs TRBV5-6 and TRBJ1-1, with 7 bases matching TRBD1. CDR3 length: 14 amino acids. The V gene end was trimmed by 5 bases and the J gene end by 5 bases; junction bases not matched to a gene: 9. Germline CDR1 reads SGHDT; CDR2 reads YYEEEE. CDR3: CASRADRDWTEAFF. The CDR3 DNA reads TGTGCCAGCAGAGCCGACAGGGATTGGACTGAAGCTTTCTTT. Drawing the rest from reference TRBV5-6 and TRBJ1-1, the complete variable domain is DAGVTQSPTHLIKTRGQQVTLRCSPKSGHDTVSWYQQALGQGPQFIFQYYEEEERQRGNFPDRFSGHQFPNYSSELNVNALLLGDSALYLCASRADRDWTEAFFGQGTRLTVV.

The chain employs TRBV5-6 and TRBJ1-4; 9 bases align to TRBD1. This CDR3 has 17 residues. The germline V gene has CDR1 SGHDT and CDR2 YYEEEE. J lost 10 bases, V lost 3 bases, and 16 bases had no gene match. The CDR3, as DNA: TGTGCCAGCAGCTCGTTACAGGGGGCAAGGCGGGATCGAAAACTGTTTTTT. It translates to CASSSLQGARRDRKLFF.

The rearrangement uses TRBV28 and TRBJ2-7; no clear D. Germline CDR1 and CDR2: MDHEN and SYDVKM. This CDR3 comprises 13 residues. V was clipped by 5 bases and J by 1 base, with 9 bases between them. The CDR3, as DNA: TGTGCCAGCAGTCTGGGCTCTTCCTACGAGCAGTACTTC. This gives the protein CASSLGSSYEQYF. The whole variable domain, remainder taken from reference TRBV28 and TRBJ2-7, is DVKVTQSSRYLVKRTGEKVFLECVQDMDHENMFWYRQDPGLGLRLIYFSYDVKMKEKGDIPEGYSVSREKKERFSLILESASTNQTSMYLCASSLGSSYEQYFGPGTRLTVT.

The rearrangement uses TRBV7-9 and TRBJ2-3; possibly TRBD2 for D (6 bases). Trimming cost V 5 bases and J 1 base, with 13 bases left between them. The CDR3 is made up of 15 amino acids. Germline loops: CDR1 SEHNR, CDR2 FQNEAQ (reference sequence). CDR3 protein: CASSLSGVGTDTQYF. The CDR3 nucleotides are TGTGCCAGCAGCCTATCGGGGGTCGGCACAGATACGCAGTATTTT.

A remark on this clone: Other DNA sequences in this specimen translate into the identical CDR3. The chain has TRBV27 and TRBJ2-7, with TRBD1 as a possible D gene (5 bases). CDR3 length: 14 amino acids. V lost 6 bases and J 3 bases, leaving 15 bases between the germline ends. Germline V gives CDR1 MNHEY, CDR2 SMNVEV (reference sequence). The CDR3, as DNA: TGTGCCAGCAGCGCGTTTCAGGGTTACTACGAGCAGTACTTC. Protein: CASSAFQGYYEQYF.

The CDR3 bases are TGTGCCAGTAGTAGCGGGCTCTATGGCTACACCTTC. This translates into CASSSGLYGYTF. The chain links TRBV19 to TRBJ1-2; the D is unclear. V gave up 4 bases and J gave up 4 bases, with 7 bases separating them. The CDR3 covers 12 residues. Germline-derived CDR1 and CDR2 are LNHDA and SQIVND (reference sequence).

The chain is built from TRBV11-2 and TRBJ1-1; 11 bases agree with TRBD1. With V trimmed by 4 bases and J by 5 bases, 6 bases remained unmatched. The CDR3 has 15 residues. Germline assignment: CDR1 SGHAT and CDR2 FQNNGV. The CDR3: CASSWRDRGRTEAFF. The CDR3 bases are TGTGCCAGCAGCTGGAGGGACAGGGGGAGGACTGAAGCTTTCTTT.

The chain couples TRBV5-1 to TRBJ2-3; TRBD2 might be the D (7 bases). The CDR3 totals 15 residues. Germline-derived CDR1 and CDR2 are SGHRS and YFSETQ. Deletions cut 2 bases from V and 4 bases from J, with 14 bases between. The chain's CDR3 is CASSFGRGLPDTQYF. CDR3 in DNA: TGCGCCAGCAGCTTTGGGAGGGGGTTACCAGATACGCAGTATTTT.

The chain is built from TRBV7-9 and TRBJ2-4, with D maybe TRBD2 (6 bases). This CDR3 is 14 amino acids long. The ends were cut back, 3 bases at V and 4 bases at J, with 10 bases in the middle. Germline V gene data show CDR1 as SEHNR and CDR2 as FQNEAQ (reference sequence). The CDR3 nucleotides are TGTGCCAGCAGCTTGGGAGCGGGTAAAAACATTCAGTACTTC. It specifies CASSLGAGKNIQYF.

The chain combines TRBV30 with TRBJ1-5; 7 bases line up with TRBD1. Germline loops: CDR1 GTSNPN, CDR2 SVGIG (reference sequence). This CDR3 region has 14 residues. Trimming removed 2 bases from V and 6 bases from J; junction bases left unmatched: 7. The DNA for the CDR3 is TGTGCCTGGAGTAAAGGGGGCGCGGGTCAGCCCCAGCATTTT. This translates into CAWSKGGAGQPQHF.

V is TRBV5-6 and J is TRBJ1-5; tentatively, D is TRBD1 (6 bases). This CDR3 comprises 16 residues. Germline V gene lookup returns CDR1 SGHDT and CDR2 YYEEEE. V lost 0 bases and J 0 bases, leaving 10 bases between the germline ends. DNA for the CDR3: TGTGCCAGCAGCTTGGGTAGGGGGTATAGCAATCAGCCCCAGCATTTT. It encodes CASSLGRGYSNQPQHF.

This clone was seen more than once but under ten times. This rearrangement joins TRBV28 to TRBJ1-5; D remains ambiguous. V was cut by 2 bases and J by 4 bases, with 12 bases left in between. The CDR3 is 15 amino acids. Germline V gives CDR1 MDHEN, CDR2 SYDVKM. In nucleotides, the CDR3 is TGTGCCAGCAGTTTACCGCCTAGTGGGAATCAGCCCCAGCATTTT. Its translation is CASSLPPSGNQPQHF.

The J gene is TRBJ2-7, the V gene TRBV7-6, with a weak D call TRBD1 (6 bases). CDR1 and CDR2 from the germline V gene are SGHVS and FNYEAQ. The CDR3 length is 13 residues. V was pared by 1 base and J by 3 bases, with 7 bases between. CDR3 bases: TGTGCCAGCAGCTTAGAAGGGGGCTACGAGCAGTACTTC. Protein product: CASSLEGGYEQYF.

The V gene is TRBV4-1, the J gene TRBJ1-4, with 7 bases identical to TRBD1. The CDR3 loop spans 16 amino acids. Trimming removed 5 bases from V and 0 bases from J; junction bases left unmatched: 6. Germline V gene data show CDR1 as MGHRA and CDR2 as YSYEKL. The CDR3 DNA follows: TGCGCCAGCAGCATCGGGACAGCCCCAACTAATGAAAAACTGTTTTTT. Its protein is CASSIGTAPTNEKLFF.

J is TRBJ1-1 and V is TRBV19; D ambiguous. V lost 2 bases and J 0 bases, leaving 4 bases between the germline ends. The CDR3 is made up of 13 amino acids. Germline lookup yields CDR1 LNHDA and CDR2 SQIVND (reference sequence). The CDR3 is CASSIHVNTEAFF. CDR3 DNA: TGTGCCAGTAGTATACATGTGAACACTGAAGCTTTCTTT.

The CDR3 nucleotides are TGTGCCAGTAGTATCTCCAGCACTGAAGCTTTCTTT. Amino acids: CASSISSTEAFF. V is TRBV19 and J is TRBJ1-1; D ambiguous. V gave up 3 bases and J gave up 4 bases, with 6 bases separating them. CDR3 length: 12 amino acids. CDR1 and CDR2 (germline): LNHDA, SQIVND (reference sequence).

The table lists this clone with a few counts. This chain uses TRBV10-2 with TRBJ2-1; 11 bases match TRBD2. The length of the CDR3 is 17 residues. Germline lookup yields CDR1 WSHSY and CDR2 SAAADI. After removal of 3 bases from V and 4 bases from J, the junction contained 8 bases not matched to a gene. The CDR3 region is CASSDTSGGIYYNEQFF. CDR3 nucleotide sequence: TGCGCCAGCAGTGACACTAGCGGGGGCATTTATTACAATGAGCAGTTCTTC.

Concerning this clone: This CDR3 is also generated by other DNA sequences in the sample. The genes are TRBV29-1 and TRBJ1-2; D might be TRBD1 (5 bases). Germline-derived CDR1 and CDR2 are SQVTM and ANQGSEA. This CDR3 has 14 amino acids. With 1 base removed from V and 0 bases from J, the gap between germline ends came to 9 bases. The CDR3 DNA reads TGCAGCGTTGAAGGGCGGGGCTCTAACTATGGCTACACCTTC. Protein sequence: CSVEGRGSNYGYTF.

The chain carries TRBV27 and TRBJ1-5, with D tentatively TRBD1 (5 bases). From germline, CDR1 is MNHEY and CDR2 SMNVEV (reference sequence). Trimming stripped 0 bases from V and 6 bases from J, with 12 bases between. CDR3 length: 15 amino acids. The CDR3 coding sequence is TGTGCCAGCAGTTTATCGGGACTCGGGGGTCAGCCCCAGCATTTT. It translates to CASSLSGLGGQPQHF.

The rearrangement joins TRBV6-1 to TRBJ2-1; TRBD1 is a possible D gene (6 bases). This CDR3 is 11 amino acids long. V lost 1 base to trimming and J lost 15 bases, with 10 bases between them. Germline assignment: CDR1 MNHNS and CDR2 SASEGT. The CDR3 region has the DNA TGTGCCAGCAGTGAAGGGCAGGGGTGGTTCTTC. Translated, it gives CASSEGQGWFF.

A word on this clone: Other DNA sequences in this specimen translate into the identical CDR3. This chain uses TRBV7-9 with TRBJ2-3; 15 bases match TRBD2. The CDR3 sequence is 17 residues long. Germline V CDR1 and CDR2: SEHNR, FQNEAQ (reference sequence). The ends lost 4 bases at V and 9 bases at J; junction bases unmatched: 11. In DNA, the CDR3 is TGTGCCAGCAGCTCCGGGACTAGCGGGGGGCCGTCAAAGACGCAGTATTTT. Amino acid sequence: CASSSGTSGGPSKTQYF. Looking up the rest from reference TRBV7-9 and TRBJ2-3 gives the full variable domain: DTGVSQNPRHKITKRGQNVTFRCDPISEHNRLYWYRQTLGQGPEFLTYFQNEAQLEKSRLLSDRFSAERPKGSFSTLEIQRTEQGDSAMYLCASSSGTSGGPSKTQYFGPGTRLTVL.

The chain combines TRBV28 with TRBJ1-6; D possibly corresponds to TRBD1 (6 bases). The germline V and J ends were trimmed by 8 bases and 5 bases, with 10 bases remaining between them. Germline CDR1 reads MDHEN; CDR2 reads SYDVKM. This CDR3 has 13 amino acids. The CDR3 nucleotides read TGTGCCAGCGGACAGACTCATAATTCACCCCTCCACTTT. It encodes CASGQTHNSPLHF.

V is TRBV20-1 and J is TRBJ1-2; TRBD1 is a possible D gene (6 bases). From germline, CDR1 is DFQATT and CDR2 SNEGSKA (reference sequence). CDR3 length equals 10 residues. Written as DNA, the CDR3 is TGCACCGTACACAGGGAAGGCTACACCTTC. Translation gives CTVHREGYTF.